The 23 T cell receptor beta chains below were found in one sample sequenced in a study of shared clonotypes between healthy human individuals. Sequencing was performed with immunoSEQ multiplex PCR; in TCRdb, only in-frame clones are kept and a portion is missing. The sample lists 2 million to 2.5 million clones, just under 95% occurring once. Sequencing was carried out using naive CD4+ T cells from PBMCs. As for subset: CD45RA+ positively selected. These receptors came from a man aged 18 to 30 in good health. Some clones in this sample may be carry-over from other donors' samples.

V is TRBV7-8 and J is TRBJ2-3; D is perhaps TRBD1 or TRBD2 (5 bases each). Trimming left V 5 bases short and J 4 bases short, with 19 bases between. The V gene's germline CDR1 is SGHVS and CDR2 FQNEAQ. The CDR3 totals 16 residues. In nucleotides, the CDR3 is TGTGCCAGCAGCCCTCTACTGAGTAGGGGACCAGATACGCAGTATTTT. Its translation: CASSPLLSRGPDTQYF.

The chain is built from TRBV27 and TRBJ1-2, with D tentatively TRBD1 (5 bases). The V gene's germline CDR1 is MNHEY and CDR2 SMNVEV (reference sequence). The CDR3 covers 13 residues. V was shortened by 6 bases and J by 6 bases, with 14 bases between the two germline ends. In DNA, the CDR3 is TGTGCCAGCAGCCCCCAGCAGGGCCATGGCTACACCTTC. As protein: CASSPQQGHGYTF.

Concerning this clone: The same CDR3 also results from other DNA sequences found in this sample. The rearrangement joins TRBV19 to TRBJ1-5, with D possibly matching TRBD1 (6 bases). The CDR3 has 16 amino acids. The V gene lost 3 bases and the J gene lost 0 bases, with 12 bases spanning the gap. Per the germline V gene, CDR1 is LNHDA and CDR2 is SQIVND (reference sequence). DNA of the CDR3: TGTGCCAGTAGTATCCCGACAGGATATAGCAATCAGCCCCAGCATTTT. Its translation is CASSIPTGYSNQPQHF.

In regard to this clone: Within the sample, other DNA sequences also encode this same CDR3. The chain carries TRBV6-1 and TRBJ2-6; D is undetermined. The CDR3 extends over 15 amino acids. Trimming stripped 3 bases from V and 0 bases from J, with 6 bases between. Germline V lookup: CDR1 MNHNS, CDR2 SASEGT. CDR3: CASSEGNSGANVLTF. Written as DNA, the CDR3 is TGTGCCAGCAGTGAGGGCAACTCTGGGGCCAACGTCCTGACTTTC.

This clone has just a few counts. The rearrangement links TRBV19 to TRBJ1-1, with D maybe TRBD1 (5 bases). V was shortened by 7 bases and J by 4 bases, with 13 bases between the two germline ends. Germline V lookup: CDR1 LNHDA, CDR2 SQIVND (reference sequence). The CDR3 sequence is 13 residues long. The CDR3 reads CASIIAGGTEAFF. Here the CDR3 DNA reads TGTGCCAGTATCATAGCGGGGGGCACTGAAGCTTTCTTT.

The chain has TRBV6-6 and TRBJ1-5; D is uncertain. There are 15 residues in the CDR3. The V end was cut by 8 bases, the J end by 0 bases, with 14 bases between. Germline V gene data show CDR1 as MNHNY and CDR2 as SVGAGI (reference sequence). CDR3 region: CASGPGGPSNQPQHF. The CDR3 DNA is TGTGCCAGCGGGCCCGGTGGCCCTAGCAATCAGCCCCAGCATTTT.

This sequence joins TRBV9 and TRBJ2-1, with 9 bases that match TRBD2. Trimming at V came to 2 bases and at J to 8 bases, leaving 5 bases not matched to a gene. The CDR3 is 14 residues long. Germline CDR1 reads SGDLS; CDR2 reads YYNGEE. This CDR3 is CASSVGLAWYEQFF. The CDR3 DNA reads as TGTGCCAGCAGCGTGGGACTAGCTTGGTATGAGCAGTTCTTC.

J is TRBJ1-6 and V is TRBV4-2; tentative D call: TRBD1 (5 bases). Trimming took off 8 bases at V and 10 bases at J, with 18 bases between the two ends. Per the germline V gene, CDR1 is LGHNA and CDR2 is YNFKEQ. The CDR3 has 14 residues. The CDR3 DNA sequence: TGTGCCAGCGGGGCGGGGGAGGCGCGCTCACCCCTCCACTTT. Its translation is CASGAGEARSPLHF.

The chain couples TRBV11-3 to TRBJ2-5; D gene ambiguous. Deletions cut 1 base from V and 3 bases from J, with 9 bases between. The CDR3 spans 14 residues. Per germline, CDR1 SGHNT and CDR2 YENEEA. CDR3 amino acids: CASSLGGKEETQYF. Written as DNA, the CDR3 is TGTGCCAGCAGCTTAGGGGGTAAAGAAGAGACCCAGTACTTC.

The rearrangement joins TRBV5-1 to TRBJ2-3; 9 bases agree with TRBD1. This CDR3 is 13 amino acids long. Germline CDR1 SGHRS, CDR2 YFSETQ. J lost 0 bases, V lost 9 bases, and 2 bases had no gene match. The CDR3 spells CATGTGSTDTQYF. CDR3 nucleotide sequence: TGCGCCACTGGGACAGGGAGCACAGATACGCAGTATTTT. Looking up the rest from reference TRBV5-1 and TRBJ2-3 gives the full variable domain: KAGVTQTPRYLIKTRGQQVTLSCSPISGHRSVSWYQQTPGQGLQFLFEYFSETQRNKGNFPGRFSGRQFSNSRSEMNVSTLELGDSALYLCATGTGSTDTQYFGPGTRLTVL.

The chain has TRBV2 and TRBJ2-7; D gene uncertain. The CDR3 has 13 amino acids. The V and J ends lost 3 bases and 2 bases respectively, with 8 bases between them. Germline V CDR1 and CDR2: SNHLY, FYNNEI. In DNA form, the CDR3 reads TGTGCCAGCAGTGACCCCCGCCCCTACGAGCAGTACTTC. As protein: CASSDPRPYEQYF.

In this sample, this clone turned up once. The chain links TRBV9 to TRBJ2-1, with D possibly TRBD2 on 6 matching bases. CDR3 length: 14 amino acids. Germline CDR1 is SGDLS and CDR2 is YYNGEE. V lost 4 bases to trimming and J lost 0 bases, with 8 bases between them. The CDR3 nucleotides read TGTGCCAGCAGCCAGACTAGCTCCTACAATGAGCAGTTCTTC. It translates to CASSQTSSYNEQFF.

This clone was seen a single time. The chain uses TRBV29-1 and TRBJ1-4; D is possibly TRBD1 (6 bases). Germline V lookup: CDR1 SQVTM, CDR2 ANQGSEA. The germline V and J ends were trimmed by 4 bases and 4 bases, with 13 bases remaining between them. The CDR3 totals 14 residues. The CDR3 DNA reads TGCAGCGTTGTGGTCACAGGGAATAATGAAAAACTGTTTTTT. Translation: CSVVVTGNNEKLFF. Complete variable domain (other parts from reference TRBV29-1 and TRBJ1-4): SAVISQKPSRDICQRGTSLTIQCQVDSQVTMMFWYRQQPGQSLTLIATANQGSEATYESGFVIDKFPISRPNLTFSTLTVSNMSPEDSSIYLCSVVVTGNNEKLFFGSGTQLSVL.

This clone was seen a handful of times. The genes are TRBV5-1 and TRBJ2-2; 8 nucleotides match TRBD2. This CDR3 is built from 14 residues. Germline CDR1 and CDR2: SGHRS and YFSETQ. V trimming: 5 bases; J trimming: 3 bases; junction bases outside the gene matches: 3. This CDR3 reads CASRGAGDTGELFF. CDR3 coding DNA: TGCGCCAGCAGGGGAGCGGGGGACACCGGGGAGCTGTTTTTT.

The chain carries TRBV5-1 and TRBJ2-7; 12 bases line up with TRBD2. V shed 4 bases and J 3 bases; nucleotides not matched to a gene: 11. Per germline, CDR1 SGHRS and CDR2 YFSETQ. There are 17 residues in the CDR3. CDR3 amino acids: CASSLTLAGGNRYEQYF. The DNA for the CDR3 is TGCGCCAGCAGCCTAACCCTAGCGGGAGGGAATCGCTACGAGCAGTACTTC.

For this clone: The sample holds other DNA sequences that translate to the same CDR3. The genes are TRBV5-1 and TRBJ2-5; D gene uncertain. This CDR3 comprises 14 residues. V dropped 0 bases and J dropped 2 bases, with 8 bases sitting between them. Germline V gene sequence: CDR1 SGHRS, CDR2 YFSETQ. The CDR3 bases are TGCGCCAGCAGCTTGGGGGCGGAGCAAGAGACCCAGTACTTC. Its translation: CASSLGAEQETQYF.

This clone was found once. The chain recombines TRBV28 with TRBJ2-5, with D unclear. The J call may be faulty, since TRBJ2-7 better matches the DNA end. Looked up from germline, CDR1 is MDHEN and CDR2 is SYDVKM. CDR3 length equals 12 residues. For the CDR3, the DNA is TGTGCCAGCAGTTTCCGGACCTACGAGCAGTACTTC. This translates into CASSFRTYEQYF.

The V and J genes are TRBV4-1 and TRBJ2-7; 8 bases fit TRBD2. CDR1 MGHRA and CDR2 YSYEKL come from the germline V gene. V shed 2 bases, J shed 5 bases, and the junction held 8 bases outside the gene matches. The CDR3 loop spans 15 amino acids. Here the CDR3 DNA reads TGCGCCAGCAGCCAACCAGTAGCGGGGAAGAACGAGCAGTACTTC. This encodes CASSQPVAGKNEQYF.

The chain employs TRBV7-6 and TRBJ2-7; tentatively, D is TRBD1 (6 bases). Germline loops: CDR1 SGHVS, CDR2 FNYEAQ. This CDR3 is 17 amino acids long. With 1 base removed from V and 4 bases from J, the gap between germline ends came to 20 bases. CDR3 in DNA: TGTGCCAGCAGCTTAGGGTCGAGGGGGACACATCATTACGAGCAGTACTTC. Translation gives CASSLGSRGTHHYEQYF.

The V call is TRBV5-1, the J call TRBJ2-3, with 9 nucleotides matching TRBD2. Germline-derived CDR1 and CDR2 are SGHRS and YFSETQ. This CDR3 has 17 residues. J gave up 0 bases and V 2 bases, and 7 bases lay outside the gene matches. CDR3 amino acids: CASSFLASGTSTDTQYF. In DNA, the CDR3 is TGCGCCAGCAGCTTCTTGGCTAGCGGGACTAGCACAGATACGCAGTATTTT.

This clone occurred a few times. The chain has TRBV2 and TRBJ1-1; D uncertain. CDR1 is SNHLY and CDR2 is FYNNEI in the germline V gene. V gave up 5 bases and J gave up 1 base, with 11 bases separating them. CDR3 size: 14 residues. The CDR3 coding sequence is TGTGCCAGCAGTCCGTCCCTATCGAACACTGAAGCTTTCTTT. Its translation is CASSPSLSNTEAFF.

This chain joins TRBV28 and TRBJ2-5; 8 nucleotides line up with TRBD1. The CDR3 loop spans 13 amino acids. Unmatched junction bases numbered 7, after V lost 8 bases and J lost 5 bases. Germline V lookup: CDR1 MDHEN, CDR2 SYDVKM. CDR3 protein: CASLGQGRETQYF. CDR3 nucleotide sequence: TGTGCCAGCCTAGGACAGGGACGGGAGACCCAGTACTTC.

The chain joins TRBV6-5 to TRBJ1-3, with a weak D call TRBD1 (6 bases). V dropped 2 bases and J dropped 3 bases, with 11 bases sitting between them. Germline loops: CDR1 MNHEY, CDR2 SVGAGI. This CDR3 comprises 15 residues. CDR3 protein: CASSYRQGIGNTIYF. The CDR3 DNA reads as TGTGCCAGCAGTTACCGGCAGGGGATTGGAAACACCATATATTTT.